The text below deals with one T cell receptor beta chain. The source of the sample is a study of blood T cells in healthy people across ages. The trim removed 0 bases at V and 0 bases at J, leaving 17 bases unmatched. Germline V gene sequence: CDR1 DFQATT, CDR2 SNEGSKA (reference sequence). CDR3 length: 20 residues. Together with a sample-barcoded 5' primer, a J-beta primer mix was included in a second PCR lasting 7 to 11 cycles. TCRdb ran MiXCR on the 5' RACE reads and lists one entry per CDR3 protein. The sample contains approximately 1,000,000 distinct CDR3 sequences, 45% of which appear only once.

The receptor comes from a woman aged 55-70 years in good health. The rearrangement uses TRBV20-1 and TRBJ1-1, with 9 bases that match TRBD1. The sequenced material came from blood. The CDR3 bases are TGCAGTGCTAGAGATTTATTACAGGGGGCGACCACCTCCTTGAACACTGAAGCTTTCTTT. This sequence encodes CSARDLLQGATTSLNTEAFF.